The rows below give T cell receptor beta chains drawn from one sample of a study of T cell responses to AZD1222 COVID-19 vaccine. TCRdb's copy holds only in-frame clones and misses some; the assay was immunoSEQ multiplex PCR. The table lists some 120,000 clones, around nine tenths of them singletons, with about 29% in the top ten. The specimen was peripheral blood, collected on day 0 of AZD1222 vaccination. Every receptor here comes from an adult in good health. Both conserved end residues are part of each CDR3.

v_call | cdr3_aa
TRBV12-3/TRBV12-4 | CASSPGTGSPLHF
TRBV27 | CASKSGLSYNEQFF
TRBV4-2 | CASSQEDRAPPRTQYF
TRBV7-9 | CASSYGPNTGELFF
TRBV5-5 | CASSLAAGEAYEQYF
TRBV30 | CAWSVAHNSPLHF
TRBV7-2 | CASSVDRGGQRLEF
TRBV6-2/TRBV6-3 | CASSYAGTGENEKLFF
TRBV7-9 | CASSSSESDRPYEKLFF
TRBV10-3 | CAISDGTVSYMSGNTIYF
TRBV18 | CASSPPGVGPSSYEQYF
TRBV6-2/TRBV6-3 | CASSWSRGRSPLHF
TRBV29-1 | CSARDSWGTEAFF
TRBV15 | CATSRDGAGTEAFF
TRBV27 | CASSLRGVDTGELFF
TRBV6-1 | CASSAPPGGNYNEQFF
TRBV6-5 | CASSLASGELFF
TRBV5-1 | CASSRDGHYEQYF
TRBV27 | CASSLSSAYEQYF
TRBV27 | CASSPSPGTKGNQPQHF
TRBV19 | CATSPGTGGYQPQHF
TRBV6-5 | CASRVQGYTDTQYF
TRBV6-2/TRBV6-3 | CASSYNREPYEQYF
TRBV21-1 | CASSKENAKSF
TRBV5-1 | CASSLGHGQGNEQYF
TRBV12-5 | CASGPPLAGPSKNIQYF
TRBV30 | CAWSVGGQGEKLFF
TRBV6-2/TRBV6-3 | CASSQTGTGFGYTF
TRBV30 | CAWSVHTEAFF
TRBV10-3 | CATTQGALNTEAFF
TRBV6-6 | CASSKGGNYGYTF
TRBV21-1 | CASSKIGKGPAGGANVLTF
TRBV7-9 | CASLQGGGNTEAFF
TRBV11-1 | CASSVSPGQYYEQYF
TRBV16 | CASSQFGQPGNTIYF
TRBV6-1 | CASSETYRISGNTIYF
TRBV18 | CASSDTGRDTEAFF
TRBV7-9 | CASSPGPGQGRGSGNTIYF
TRBV12-3/TRBV12-4 | CASSSTLGNTQYF
TRBV25-1 | CASSESGTGGAYGYTF
TRBV10-3 | CAISREYEQYF
TRBV6-5 | CASRDVGDTQYF
TRBV28 | CATGGSNQPQHF
TRBV6-1 | CASSDRQGAGTEAFF
TRBV4-1 | CASSQDNGQGGIRYGYTF
TRBV24-1 | CATSAPGAGVVDEQFF
TRBV24-1 | CATSDQRTSGSSDTQYF
TRBV4-1 | CASSQPPGQAKAGNNEQFF
TRBV9 | CASSLTGTAYATNEKLFF
TRBV28 | CASRTGGIATEAFF
TRBV5-1 | CASSSGTSGGLYEQYF
TRBV19 | CASSIGGGVGGVRQPQHF
TRBV12-5 | CASGFSGSQETQYF
TRBV14 | CASSQDWEGRNEQYF
TRBV7-2 | CASSSALAGAYNEQFF